This T cell receptor beta chain came from a study of beta chain features in type 1 diabetes. The study reverse transcribed the entire isolated RNA, so it sequenced expressed TCRB transcripts. Assay: immunoSEQ multiplex PCR; the TCRdb copy retains only in-frame clones and omits some. In the table there are approximately 26,000 clones, about 65% of which are singletons. V was shortened by 4 bases and J by 2 bases, with 11 bases between the two germline ends. This CDR3 is 14 amino acids long. Germline V CDR1 and CDR2: SGHKS, YYEKEE (reference sequence). Comment on this clone: Its specificity is unknown.

Findings of the study overall: Type 1 diabetes patients had moderately but significantly shorter TCRB CDR3s in all four CD4+ subsets.

This sequence was found in a woman aged 25 to 39 with type 1 diabetes. J is TRBJ2-3 and V is TRBV5-5; D is perhaps TRBD2 (6 bases). Sequencing was done on a sample of Tregs from blood. Here the CDR3 reads CASSKGLPTDTQYF. The CDR3 bases are TGTGCCAGCAGCAAGGGACTCCCCACAGATACGCAGTATTTT. Full variable domain (remainder filled in from reference TRBV5-5 and TRBJ2-3): DAGVTQSPTHLIKTRGQQVTLRCSPISGHKSVSWYQQVLGQGPQFIFQYYEKEERGRGNFPDRFSARQFPNYSSELNVNALLLGDSALYLCASSKGLPTDTQYFGPGTRLTVL.